This entry lists 31 T cell receptor beta chains sequenced from one sample in a study of blood T cell repertoires in COVID-19 (dated by TCRdb to between 2020 and 2021). Libraries were built with the immunoSEQ multiplex PCR assay. The clones in this table, taken by TCRdb from immuneACCESS, are in-frame only. Not every clone is retained; where verified, under half of the shortfall comes from an unresolved V gene, and the cause of the rest is unknown. Recorded for this sample are 100,000 or so clones; roughly four fifths of them occurred a single time. The ten largest clones take up 6% to 7.5% of the sample. Sequencing used peripheral blood. The receptors originated from a man in his forties or fifties with active or convalescent COVID-19.

V gene TRBV3-1 (or the pseudogene TRBV3-2) combines with J gene TRBJ2-1; D is possibly TRBD2 (5 bases). V lost 4 bases, J lost 6 bases, and 16 bases lay in between. Germline loops: CDR1 LGHDT, CDR2 YNNKEL (reference sequence). The CDR3 contains 15 residues. CDR3 loop: CASSRVPSRANEQFF. The CDR3 DNA reads as TGTGCCAGCAGCCGAGTCCCCTCGCGGGCCAATGAGCAGTTCTTC.

This chain links TRBV27 with TRBJ1-1; D not certain. CDR1 MNHEY and CDR2 SMNVEV come from the germline V gene (reference sequence). Trimming removed 4 bases from V and 3 bases from J, with 9 bases in between. This CDR3 region has 13 residues. In DNA, the CDR3 is TGTGCCAGCAGTTCCCGGGAATACACTGAAGCTTTCTTT. Protein: CASSSREYTEAFF.

The V and J genes are TRBV6-2 or TRBV6-3 and TRBJ2-5; 9 nucleotides agree with TRBD2. Germline V gives CDR1 MNHEY, CDR2 SVGEGT. This CDR3 region has 18 residues. Germline trimming cut 0 bases from V and 2 bases from J; bases unmatched to any gene: 10. CDR3 region: CASSYSRVAGVGQETQYF. The CDR3 nucleotides read TGTGCCAGCAGTTACTCTCGGGTAGCGGGGGTAGGACAAGAGACCCAGTACTTC.

This clone has a single count. The chain is built from TRBV19 and TRBJ1-5; 9 bases align to TRBD1. Trimming removed 7 bases from V and 5 bases from J; junction bases left unmatched: 9. From germline, CDR1 is LNHDA and CDR2 SQIVND (reference sequence). The CDR3 contains 15 residues. Written as DNA, the CDR3 is TGTGCCAGTACGGACCGGGACAGGGTGTATCAGCCCCAGCATTTT. This encodes CASTDRDRVYQPQHF. The full variable domain, in which reference TRBV19 and TRBJ1-5 provide the parts outside the CDR3, is DGGITQSPKYLFRKEGQNVTLSCEQNLNHDAMYWYRQDPGQGLRLIYYSQIVNDFQKGDIAEGYSVSREKKESFPLTVTSAQKNPTAFYLCASTDRDRVYQPQHFGDGTRLSIL.

The rearrangement uses TRBV11-2 and TRBJ2-3; TRBD1 aligns across 10 bases. J gave up 6 bases and V 5 bases, and 8 bases lay outside the gene matches. In germline, CDR1 is SGHAT, CDR2 FQNNGV. CDR3 length equals 15 residues. CDR3 DNA sequence: TGTGCCAGCAGCGGGGAGGGACAGGGGTCCGATACGCAGTATTTT. Protein sequence: CASSGEGQGSDTQYF.

The chain uses TRBV3-1 (or the pseudogene TRBV3-2) and TRBJ1-6, with no clear D. The CDR3 spans 17 residues. CDR1 is LGHDT and CDR2 is YNNKEL in the germline V gene (reference sequence). Trimming left V 0 bases short and J 5 bases short, with 14 bases between. The CDR3 nucleotides are TGTGCCAGCAGCCAAGAGCAGTCATGTATCCATAATTCACCCCTCCACTTT. Protein product: CASSQEQSCIHNSPLHF.

This chain joins TRBV27 and TRBJ2-5; D is unclear. The germline V and J ends were trimmed by 3 bases and 2 bases, with 19 bases remaining between them. The CDR3 extends over 17 amino acids. The V gene's germline CDR1 is MNHEY and CDR2 SMNVEV (reference sequence). CDR3 sequence reads: CASSFPLWRYPQETQYF. CDR3 coding DNA: TGTGCCAGCAGTTTCCCCCTCTGGAGATACCCACAAGAGACCCAGTACTTC.

V usage is TRBV7-9 and J usage is TRBJ1-1; no firm D call. The CDR3 covers 12 residues. Per germline, CDR1 SEHNR and CDR2 FQNEAQ (reference sequence). V dropped 5 bases and J dropped 8 bases, with 12 bases sitting between them. The CDR3 sequence is CASSLGVEEAFF. The CDR3 coding sequence is TGTGCCAGCAGCCTCGGGGTGGAGGAAGCTTTCTTT.

The chain employs TRBV7-9 and TRBJ2-7; possibly TRBD1 for D (5 bases). This CDR3 spans 14 amino acids. Trimming left V 2 bases short and J 5 bases short, with 13 bases between. The V gene's germline CDR1 is SEHNR and CDR2 FQNEAQ (reference sequence). This CDR3 reads CASSLFSGNHEQYF. As DNA, the CDR3 is TGTGCCAGCAGCTTATTCTCAGGGAATCACGAGCAGTACTTC.

V is TRBV7-8 and J is TRBJ1-1; maybe TRBD1 (6 bases). V was cut by 0 bases and J by 4 bases, with 9 bases left in between. Per germline, CDR1 SGHVS and CDR2 FQNEAQ. There are 14 residues in the CDR3. The CDR3 nucleotides are TGTGCCAGCAGCTTAGCAGGCAGGGGCACTGAAGCTTTCTTT. This codes for CASSLAGRGTEAFF.

The CDR3 DNA reads TGTGCCAGCAGCTCGGGACAAGGGAACACCATATATTTT. Translated: CASSSGQGNTIYF. This rearrangement joins TRBV11-2 to TRBJ1-3; TRBD1 is a possible D gene (6 bases). The germline CDR1 and CDR2 sequences are SGHAT and FQNNGV. This CDR3 has 13 residues. The ends were cut back, 4 bases at V and 7 bases at J, with 11 bases in the middle.

J is TRBJ1-5 and V is TRBV3-1 (or the pseudogene TRBV3-2); possible D gene TRBD1, 5 bases. V lost 3 bases to trimming and J lost 6 bases, with 12 bases between them. CDR3 length: 14 amino acids. The germline CDR1 and CDR2 sequences are LGHDT and YNNKEL (reference sequence). The DNA for the CDR3 is TGTGCCAGCAGCCAGCAGGGTTTCGGTCAGCCCCAGCATTTT. Translated, it gives CASSQQGFGQPQHF.

The chain joins TRBV12-3 or TRBV12-4 to TRBJ1-1; no clear D. The V end was cut by 3 bases, the J end by 3 bases, with 8 bases between. The CDR3 sequence is 13 residues long. CDR3 in amino acids: CASSFQEDTEAFF. Here the CDR3 DNA reads TGTGCCAGCAGTTTTCAGGAGGACACTGAAGCTTTCTTT.

This clone was recorded once. The V call is TRBV28, the J call TRBJ2-7; 11 bases fit TRBD2. CDR3 size: 13 residues. The V segment lost 6 bases and the J segment 6 bases; nucleotides outside the gene matches: 4. Germline V gene sequence: CDR1 MDHEN, CDR2 SYDVKM. The CDR3 sequence is CASRLSGGVEQYV. In DNA, the CDR3 is TGTGCCAGCAGGCTTAGCGGGGGGGTCGAGCAGTACGTC.

The chain joins TRBV3-1 (or the pseudogene TRBV3-2) to TRBJ1-3; weak D call: TRBD1 (5 bases). Trimming stripped 1 base from V and 0 bases from J, with 7 bases between. Germline assignment: CDR1 LGHDT and CDR2 YNNKEL (reference sequence). The CDR3 length is 15 residues. CDR3 protein: CASSQVQGSGNTIYF. The CDR3 region has the DNA TGTGCCAGCAGCCAAGTCCAGGGCTCTGGAAACACCATATATTTT.

This chain connects TRBV15 to TRBJ1-1; 8 bases map to TRBD1. V lost 3 bases, J lost 5 bases, and 2 bases stayed unmatched. This CDR3 spans 13 amino acids. Germline lookup yields CDR1 LNHNV and CDR2 YYDKDF (reference sequence). CDR3 nucleotides: TGTGCCACCAGCAGCAGGGGGCGGACTGAAGCTTTCTTT. This encodes CATSSRGRTEAFF. Combining the CDR3 with reference TRBV15 and TRBJ1-1 gives the whole variable domain DAMVIQNPRYQVTQFGKPVTLSCSQTLNHNVMYWYQQKSSQAPKLLFHYYDKDFNNEADTPDNFQSRRPNTSFCFLDIRSPGLGDTAMYLCATSSRGRTEAFFGQGTRLTVV.

V gene TRBV19 combines with J gene TRBJ2-3; tentative D call: TRBD2 (6 bases). Germline V lookup: CDR1 LNHDA, CDR2 SQIVND (reference sequence). The CDR3 covers 14 residues. The germline V and J ends were trimmed by 8 bases and 1 base, with 13 bases remaining between them. CDR3 sequence reads: CASVGGEGTDTQYF. Written as DNA, the CDR3 is TGTGCCAGTGTCGGAGGGGAGGGCACAGATACGCAGTATTTT.

V gene TRBV11-2 combines with J gene TRBJ1-2, with D possibly TRBD1 on 5 matching bases. The V and J ends lost 1 base and 5 bases respectively, with 8 bases between them. This CDR3 is 13 amino acids long. Germline V gives CDR1 SGHAT, CDR2 FQNNGV. The CDR3 here is CASSLAQDYGYTF. The CDR3 nucleotides are TGTGCCAGCAGCTTAGCACAGGATTATGGCTACACCTTC.

This chain joins TRBV27 and TRBJ1-4, with D maybe TRBD1 (5 bases). Germline V gene sequence: CDR1 MNHEY, CDR2 SMNVEV (reference sequence). Between the trimmed V and J ends, which lost 6 bases and 3 bases, there was a span of 14 bases. The CDR3 extends over 15 amino acids. DNA of the CDR3: TGTGCCAGCAGGCGGGGGACGATGGCTAATGAAAAACTGTTTTTT. Amino acids: CASRRGTMANEKLFF.

A note on this clone: This sample includes further DNA sequences coding for the same CDR3. V and J are TRBV7-9 and TRBJ1-2, with TRBD1 as a possible D gene (5 bases). This CDR3 region has 15 residues. The ends were cut back, 3 bases at V and 2 bases at J, with 13 bases in the middle. The germline V gene has CDR1 SEHNR and CDR2 FQNEAQ (reference sequence). CDR3 DNA sequence: TGTGCCAGCAGCTTCGGGACCGGGGGAAACTATGGCTACACCTTC. This encodes CASSFGTGGNYGYTF. Supplemented by reference TRBV7-9 and TRBJ1-2, the full variable domain reads DTGVSQNPRHKITKRGQNVTFRCDPISEHNRLYWYRQTLGQGPEFLTYFQNEAQLEKSRLLSDRFSAERPKGSFSTLEIQRTEQGDSAMYLCASSFGTGGNYGYTFGSGTRLTVV.

This clone was recorded at least ten times. The genes are TRBV6-1 and TRBJ2-1; perhaps TRBD1 as D (5 bases). Trimming left V 2 bases short and J 4 bases short, with 15 bases between. The CDR3 is made up of 16 amino acids. Germline CDR1 MNHNS, CDR2 SASEGT. CDR3 bases: TGTGCCAGCAGTGAAAGGGTAGGGGATGCGTACAATGAGCAGTTCTTC. This gives the protein CASSERVGDAYNEQFF.

V and J are TRBV25-1 and TRBJ2-2; the D gene is possibly TRBD1 (6 bases). Germline V gives CDR1 MGHDK, CDR2 SYGVNS. V lost 3 bases and J 3 bases, leaving 11 bases between the germline ends. CDR3 length: 15 amino acids. CDR3 loop: CASSDPGADTGELFF. In DNA form, the CDR3 reads TGTGCCAGCAGTGACCCAGGGGCAGACACCGGGGAGCTGTTTTTT.

V usage is TRBV6-5 and J usage is TRBJ2-7; D remains unclear. Trimming removed 2 bases from V and 3 bases from J, with 11 bases in between. Germline assignment: CDR1 MNHEY and CDR2 SVGAGI. The CDR3 loop spans 14 amino acids. The CDR3, as DNA: TGTGCCAGCAGTTACGGCAGTCGAGGCTACGAGCAGTACTTC. Translating gives CASSYGSRGYEQYF.

The V gene is TRBV28, the J gene TRBJ2-5, with TRBD2 matching 8 bases. V shed 3 bases and J 2 bases; nucleotides not matched to a gene: 8. There are 16 residues in the CDR3. Germline V gives CDR1 MDHEN, CDR2 SYDVKM. The DNA for the CDR3 is TGTGCCAGCAGTTTTTTCGGGAGGGGAGTACAAGAGACCCAGTACTTC. It translates to CASSFFGRGVQETQYF. Complete variable domain (other parts from reference TRBV28 and TRBJ2-5): DVKVTQSSRYLVKRTGEKVFLECVQDMDHENMFWYRQDPGLGLRLIYFSYDVKMKEKGDIPEGYSVSREKKERFSLILESASTNQTSMYLCASSFFGRGVQETQYFGPGTRLLVL.

This clone was detected once. The chain joins TRBV2 to TRBJ2-2, with 15 bases that match TRBD2. Germline CDR1 SNHLY, CDR2 FYNNEI. This CDR3 is 18 amino acids long. With 8 bases clipped from V and 2 bases from J, the junction kept 9 bases outside the gene matches. The CDR3 DNA sequence: TGTGCCAGCCTCCTCGGACTAGCGGGGGGGAGCAACACCGGGGAGCTGTTTTTT. Translated: CASLLGLAGGSNTGELFF.

J is TRBJ1-6 and V is TRBV5-5; no clear D. CDR3 length: 18 amino acids. Germline-derived CDR1 and CDR2 are SGHKS and YYEKEE (reference sequence). V dropped 0 bases and J dropped 4 bases, with 17 bases sitting between them. The CDR3 DNA reads TGTGCCAGCAGCTTGGATTTATCGGGTGGAGTTTATAATTCACCCCTCCACTTT. Translating gives CASSLDLSGGVYNSPLHF.

The rearrangement joins TRBV6-1 to TRBJ2-1, with a possible D match to TRBD2 (7 bases). Germline lookup yields CDR1 MNHNS and CDR2 SASEGT. V was shortened by 2 bases and J by 4 bases, with 15 bases between the two germline ends. This CDR3 has 16 amino acids. CDR3 in amino acids: CASSESAGATYNEQFF. DNA of the CDR3: TGTGCCAGCAGTGAAAGTGCGGGGGCCACGTACAATGAGCAGTTCTTC.

The chain uses TRBV27 and TRBJ2-1; D is perhaps TRBD2 (5 bases). The CDR3 spans 13 residues. Trimming cost V 6 bases and J 7 bases, with 13 bases left between them. Looked up from germline, CDR1 is MNHEY and CDR2 is SMNVEV (reference sequence). The CDR3 loop is CASRAGGSNEQFF. In DNA, the CDR3 is TGTGCCAGCAGGGCCGGAGGATCTAATGAGCAGTTCTTC.

The V call is TRBV4-1, the J call TRBJ2-1; TRBD1 aligns across 9 bases. The germline gives CDR1 MGHRA, CDR2 YSYEKL. Losses at the gene ends were 0 bases for V and 4 bases for J; bases not matched to a gene: 7. The CDR3 length is 17 residues. In nucleotides, the CDR3 is TGCGCCAGCAGCCAAGAAGGTGGGACAGGGTCGTACAATGAGCAGTTCTTC. This encodes CASSQEGGTGSYNEQFF.

The chain joins TRBV6-4 to TRBJ2-1; 9 nucleotides agree with TRBD1. The germline V gene encodes CDR1 MRHNA and CDR2 SNTAGT. The CDR3 length is 15 residues. V shed 3 bases, J shed 5 bases, and the junction held 5 bases outside the gene matches. The CDR3 nucleotides read TGTGCCAGCAGTGAAACCGGGACAGGGCACAATGAGCAGTTCTTC. Translated, it gives CASSETGTGHNEQFF.

The genes are TRBV5-1 and TRBJ2-1; the match to TRBD1 covers 10 bases. Germline lookup yields CDR1 SGHRS and CDR2 YFSETQ. The trim removed 3 bases at V and 9 bases at J, leaving 6 bases unmatched. The CDR3 length is 14 residues. CDR3: CASSSRQGAAEQFF. CDR3 DNA sequence: TGCGCCAGCAGCTCCCGACAGGGGGCCGCTGAGCAGTTCTTC.